This is a list of T cell receptor beta chains from one sample in a study of T-cell memory formation after mild COVID-19. TCRdb used MiXCR to reprocess the 5' RACE reads, holding one entry per CDR3 protein. Altogether 80,000 to 90,000 distinct CDR3 sequences are present, roughly 25% being singletons, with the ten largest covering around 40%. The sequenced sample was PBMCs or a T cell subset sorted from them (not recorded which). The receptors stem from a man younger than 35 who had mild COVID-19 (a few samples of this study predate the infection). Cell type and time point are not known. Both conserved end residues are part of each CDR3. The D gene is left open where the match is weak. Size is omitted from some rows. Given values are once, few, many or a class for expanded clones.

d_call: TRBD2; v_call: TRBV28; j_call: TRBJ2-1; clone_size: few; cdr3_nt: TGTGCCAGCAGTTTCCGACTAGCGGGCCTCAGTGAGCAGTTCTTC; cdr3_aa: CASSFRLAGLSEQFF
d_call: TRBD1; v_call: TRBV7-9; j_call: TRBJ1-2; clone_size: once; cdr3_nt: TGTGCCAGCAGCTTTACAGGGGGCCAAGGTCGGTATGGCTACACCTTC; cdr3_aa: CASSFTGGQGRYGYTF
d_call: TRBD1; v_call: TRBV5-1; j_call: TRBJ2-7; clone_size: NA; cdr3_nt: TGCGCCAGCAGCTTGTCGCAGGGGGCTCAGGAGCAGTACTTC; cdr3_aa: CASSLSQGAQEQYF
d_call: NA; v_call: TRBV5-4; j_call: TRBJ2-1; clone_size: NA; cdr3_nt: TGTGCCAGCAGCCTGGGTGGCGGCGATGAGCAGTTCTTC; cdr3_aa: CASSLGGGDEQFF
d_call: NA; v_call: TRBV7-8; j_call: TRBJ1-2; clone_size: few; cdr3_nt: TGTGCCAGCAGCGCGCGGACAACTGGCTATGGCTACACCTTC; cdr3_aa: CASSARTTGYGYTF
d_call: NA; v_call: TRBV4-3; j_call: TRBJ1-1; clone_size: few; cdr3_nt: TGCGCCAGCAGCCAGCTACAGGCGCCGAACACTGAAGCTTTCTTT; cdr3_aa: CASSQLQAPNTEAFF
d_call: NA; v_call: TRBV4-2; j_call: TRBJ2-7; clone_size: few; cdr3_nt: TGTGCCAGCAGCCAACCCGGGGAGAGGAAGGAGCAGTACTTC; cdr3_aa: CASSQPGERKEQYF
d_call: NA; v_call: TRBV15; j_call: TRBJ2-5; clone_size: NA; cdr3_nt: TGTGCCACCAGCAGTGGGGGGACAACCACACGATTACAAGAGACCCAGTACTTC; cdr3_aa: CATSSGGTTTRLQETQYF
d_call: NA; v_call: TRBV6-2/TRBV6-3; j_call: TRBJ2-3; clone_size: NA; cdr3_nt: TGTGCCAGCAGTTACATGCGGGTCAGCACAGATACGCAGTATTTT; cdr3_aa: CASSYMRVSTDTQYF
d_call: NA; v_call: TRBV27; j_call: TRBJ1-2; clone_size: NA; cdr3_nt: TGTGCCAGCAGTTTATCGGCGGCGGGCGGCTACACCTTC; cdr3_aa: CASSLSAAGGYTF
d_call: TRBD2; v_call: TRBV12-5; j_call: TRBJ2-5; clone_size: few; cdr3_nt: TGTGCTAGTGTATTGGAACTAGCGGGGGTCTGGAAGACCCAGTACTTC; cdr3_aa: CASVLELAGVWKTQYF
d_call: NA; v_call: TRBV27; j_call: TRBJ1-5; clone_size: few; cdr3_nt: TGTGCCAGCAGTTTAGGGGGGACTAATCAGCCCCAGCATTTT; cdr3_aa: CASSLGGTNQPQHF
d_call: NA; v_call: TRBV7-6; j_call: TRBJ2-7; clone_size: NA; cdr3_nt: TGTGCCAGCAGCCTAGGGAGCGGCCCTGGCTACGAGCAGTACTTC; cdr3_aa: CASSLGSGPGYEQYF
d_call: TRBD1; v_call: TRBV24-1; j_call: TRBJ2-3; clone_size: once; cdr3_nt: TGTGCCACCAGTGATACTACCGGGACAGAGACGATCGCAGATACGCAGTATTTT; cdr3_aa: CATSDTTGTETIADTQYF
d_call: NA; v_call: TRBV7-2; j_call: TRBJ1-1; clone_size: NA; cdr3_nt: TGTGCCAGCAGCTTATATTGGTCAGACGCTGAAGCTTTCTTT; cdr3_aa: CASSLYWSDAEAFF
d_call: NA; v_call: TRBV10-2; j_call: TRBJ2-2; clone_size: many; cdr3_nt: TGCGCCAGCAGAAAGACAGACACCGGGGAGCTGTTTTTT; cdr3_aa: CASRKTDTGELFF
d_call: TRBD1; v_call: TRBV5-4; j_call: TRBJ2-1; clone_size: many; cdr3_nt: TGTGCCAGCAGCTTGGGGGACAGGGGGACACGGGAGCAGTTCTTC; cdr3_aa: CASSLGDRGTREQFF
d_call: NA; v_call: TRBV25-1; j_call: TRBJ1-3; clone_size: NA; cdr3_nt: TGTGCCAGCAGGCTTGAAGGGGGCTCTGGAAACACCATATATTTT; cdr3_aa: CASRLEGGSGNTIYF
d_call: NA; v_call: TRBV4-2; j_call: TRBJ2-1; clone_size: NA; cdr3_nt: TGTGCCAGCAGCCAAGAGGACAGCTCCTACAATGAGCAGTTCTTC; cdr3_aa: CASSQEDSSYNEQFF
d_call: TRBD2; v_call: TRBV20-1; j_call: TRBJ2-1; clone_size: NA; cdr3_nt: TGCAGTGCCACGGAAGTAGCGGGGGTGAGGAATGAGCAGTTCTTC; cdr3_aa: CSATEVAGVRNEQFF
d_call: NA; v_call: TRBV5-1; j_call: TRBJ2-1; clone_size: few; cdr3_nt: TGCGCCAGCAGCTTGCCCTATCGGACAGCCATGTACAATGAGCAGTTCTTC; cdr3_aa: CASSLPYRTAMYNEQFF
d_call: NA; v_call: TRBV7-6; j_call: TRBJ2-7; clone_size: many; cdr3_nt: TGTGCCAGCAGCGATGGGACCTACGAGCAGTACTTC; cdr3_aa: CASSDGTYEQYF
d_call: NA; v_call: TRBV9; j_call: TRBJ2-1; clone_size: NA; cdr3_nt: TGTGCCAGCAGCGGCACCTTCACCAATGAGCAGTTCTTC; cdr3_aa: CASSGTFTNEQFF
d_call: NA; v_call: TRBV27; j_call: TRBJ2-7; clone_size: few; cdr3_nt: TGTGCCAGCAGTCTCCGGGGGCGCTACGAGCAGTACTTC; cdr3_aa: CASSLRGRYEQYF
d_call: TRBD2; v_call: TRBV12-3/TRBV12-4; j_call: TRBJ2-5; clone_size: few; cdr3_nt: TGTGCCAGCAGCCGAAGCGGGGAGGAGACCCAGTACTTC; cdr3_aa: CASSRSGEETQYF
d_call: TRBD2; v_call: TRBV28; j_call: TRBJ2-3; clone_size: few; cdr3_nt: TGTGCCAGCAGTCCCACGGGGGGGGGTCCCGCAACTGATACGCAGTATTTT; cdr3_aa: CASSPTGGGPATDTQYF
d_call: NA; v_call: TRBV11-2; j_call: TRBJ2-1; clone_size: NA; cdr3_nt: TGTGCCAGCAGCTCCCCGATGGGCAGGTACAATGAGCAGTTCTTC; cdr3_aa: CASSSPMGRYNEQFF
d_call: TRBD2; v_call: TRBV5-1; j_call: TRBJ2-3; clone_size: few; cdr3_nt: TGCGCCAGCAGCCCCCAAGCGGGGGGTTTAGATACGCAGTATTTT; cdr3_aa: CASSPQAGGLDTQYF
d_call: TRBD1; v_call: TRBV28; j_call: TRBJ2-1; clone_size: NA; cdr3_nt: TGTGCCACCGGGACAGGGGAATACAATGAGCAGTTCTTC; cdr3_aa: CATGTGEYNEQFF
d_call: NA; v_call: TRBV4-3; j_call: TRBJ1-5; clone_size: NA; cdr3_nt: TGCGCCAGCAGCCAAGATCTCTCCACCGATCAGCCCCAGCATTTT; cdr3_aa: CASSQDLSTDQPQHF
d_call: TRBD1; v_call: TRBV27; j_call: TRBJ2-3; clone_size: NA; cdr3_nt: TGTGCCAGCAGTTTGACCGGGACAGGGGTATCATATACGCAGTATTTT; cdr3_aa: CASSLTGTGVSYTQYF
d_call: NA; v_call: TRBV12-3/TRBV12-4; j_call: TRBJ2-5; clone_size: NA; cdr3_nt: TGTGCCAGCAGTTTCGCTCGGACCCGGGCCCCTGAAGGGGAGACCCAGTACTTC; cdr3_aa: CASSFARTRAPEGETQYF
d_call: NA; v_call: TRBV28; j_call: TRBJ2-5; clone_size: few; cdr3_nt: TGTGCCAGCAGTTTCCGGGAACAAGAGACCCAGTACTTC; cdr3_aa: CASSFREQETQYF
d_call: NA; v_call: TRBV7-8; j_call: TRBJ1-1; clone_size: few; cdr3_nt: TGTGCCAGCAGCCAGAAGGTCACTGAAGCTTTCTTT; cdr3_aa: CASSQKVTEAFF
d_call: NA; v_call: TRBV6-4; j_call: TRBJ1-6; clone_size: few; cdr3_nt: TGTGCCAGCAGTGACTCCCCAGGGATAACCCTCCACTTT; cdr3_aa: CASSDSPGITLHF
d_call: NA; v_call: TRBV5-6; j_call: TRBJ2-5; clone_size: few; cdr3_nt: TGTGCCAGCAGCTTGGTCGGGGGGACACAAGAGACCCAGTACTTC; cdr3_aa: CASSLVGGTQETQYF
d_call: TRBD2; v_call: TRBV11-3; j_call: TRBJ2-1; clone_size: NA; cdr3_nt: TGTGCCAGCAGCTCTCCGACTAGCGGTCTCTCCTACAATGAGCAGTTCTTC; cdr3_aa: CASSSPTSGLSYNEQFF
d_call: NA; v_call: TRBV27; j_call: TRBJ2-1; clone_size: many; cdr3_nt: TGTGCCAGCAGTTTGGGTTACGAGCAGTTCTTC; cdr3_aa: CASSLGYEQFF
d_call: NA; v_call: TRBV10-3; j_call: TRBJ2-2; clone_size: NA; cdr3_nt: TGTGCCATCGGGTGGTCAGAAGCGAACACCGGGGAGCTGTTTTTT; cdr3_aa: CAIGWSEANTGELFF
d_call: NA; v_call: TRBV12-3/TRBV12-4; j_call: TRBJ1-1; clone_size: few; cdr3_nt: TGTGCCAGCACCCTCACAGGGCTCAACCCCACTGAAGCTTTCTTT; cdr3_aa: CASTLTGLNPTEAFF
d_call: NA; v_call: TRBV5-1; j_call: TRBJ2-1; clone_size: NA; cdr3_nt: TGCGCCAGCAGCTTCCAGTCTTACAATGAGCAGTTCTTC; cdr3_aa: CASSFQSYNEQFF
d_call: NA; v_call: TRBV12-3/TRBV12-4; j_call: TRBJ2-2; clone_size: NA; cdr3_nt: TGTGCCAGCAGCACCAGGGAGGATGGACCACCGAACACCGGGGAGCTGTTTTTT; cdr3_aa: CASSTREDGPPNTGELFF
d_call: NA; v_call: TRBV6-5; j_call: TRBJ2-7; clone_size: NA; cdr3_nt: TGTGCCAGCAGTTACTCCCGAGCTAGAAGTCCCTACGAGCAGTACTTC; cdr3_aa: CASSYSRARSPYEQYF
d_call: NA; v_call: TRBV15; j_call: TRBJ2-5; clone_size: few; cdr3_nt: TGTGCCACCAGCCCCGACAGGGAGGGAGAGACCCAGTACTTC; cdr3_aa: CATSPDREGETQYF
d_call: NA; v_call: TRBV4-2; j_call: TRBJ2-3; clone_size: many; cdr3_nt: TGTGCCAGCAGTCAAAACGCCGGGAGTAGCACAGATACGCAGTATTTT; cdr3_aa: CASSQNAGSSTDTQYF
d_call: NA; v_call: TRBV5-5; j_call: TRBJ1-3; clone_size: NA; cdr3_nt: TGTGCCAGCAGCTTGCCAGGCAGCTCTGGAAACACCATATATTTT; cdr3_aa: CASSLPGSSGNTIYF
d_call: NA; v_call: TRBV13; j_call: TRBJ1-4; clone_size: few; cdr3_nt: TGTGCCAGCAGCTTAGGGGCACCAGCCGATCTGTTTTTT; cdr3_aa: CASSLGAPADLFF
d_call: NA; v_call: TRBV5-1; j_call: TRBJ2-4; clone_size: NA; cdr3_nt: TGCGCCAGCAGCTTGGCCCAGTCGGGACACACCGTTAAAAACATTCAGTACTTC; cdr3_aa: CASSLAQSGHTVKNIQYF
d_call: TRBD1; v_call: TRBV10-2; j_call: TRBJ1-2; clone_size: NA; cdr3_nt: TGCGCCAGCACAGGACAGGGGGATGGCTACACCTTC; cdr3_aa: CASTGQGDGYTF
d_call: NA; v_call: TRBV27; j_call: TRBJ2-1; clone_size: many; cdr3_nt: TGTGCCAGCAGTTTAGTCTCCTACAATGAGCAGTTCTTC; cdr3_aa: CASSLVSYNEQFF
d_call: NA; v_call: TRBV7-2; j_call: TRBJ1-1; clone_size: NA; cdr3_nt: TGTGCCAGCAGCTTTACGGTGAACACTGAAGCTTTCTTT; cdr3_aa: CASSFTVNTEAFF
d_call: NA; v_call: TRBV12-3/TRBV12-4; j_call: TRBJ1-1; clone_size: NA; cdr3_nt: TGTGCCAGCAGCCAAACAGGAGCCGCTGAAGCTTTCTTT; cdr3_aa: CASSQTGAAEAFF
d_call: NA; v_call: TRBV5-1; j_call: TRBJ2-2; clone_size: NA; cdr3_nt: TGCGCCAGCAGCTCTAGTACAGGATACGCGAACACCGGGGAGCTGTTTTTT; cdr3_aa: CASSSSTGYANTGELFF
d_call: NA; v_call: TRBV4-3; j_call: TRBJ2-7; clone_size: NA; cdr3_nt: TGCGCCAGCAGCCCAGGAGGGGCCTCGACCTACGAGCAGTACTTC; cdr3_aa: CASSPGGASTYEQYF